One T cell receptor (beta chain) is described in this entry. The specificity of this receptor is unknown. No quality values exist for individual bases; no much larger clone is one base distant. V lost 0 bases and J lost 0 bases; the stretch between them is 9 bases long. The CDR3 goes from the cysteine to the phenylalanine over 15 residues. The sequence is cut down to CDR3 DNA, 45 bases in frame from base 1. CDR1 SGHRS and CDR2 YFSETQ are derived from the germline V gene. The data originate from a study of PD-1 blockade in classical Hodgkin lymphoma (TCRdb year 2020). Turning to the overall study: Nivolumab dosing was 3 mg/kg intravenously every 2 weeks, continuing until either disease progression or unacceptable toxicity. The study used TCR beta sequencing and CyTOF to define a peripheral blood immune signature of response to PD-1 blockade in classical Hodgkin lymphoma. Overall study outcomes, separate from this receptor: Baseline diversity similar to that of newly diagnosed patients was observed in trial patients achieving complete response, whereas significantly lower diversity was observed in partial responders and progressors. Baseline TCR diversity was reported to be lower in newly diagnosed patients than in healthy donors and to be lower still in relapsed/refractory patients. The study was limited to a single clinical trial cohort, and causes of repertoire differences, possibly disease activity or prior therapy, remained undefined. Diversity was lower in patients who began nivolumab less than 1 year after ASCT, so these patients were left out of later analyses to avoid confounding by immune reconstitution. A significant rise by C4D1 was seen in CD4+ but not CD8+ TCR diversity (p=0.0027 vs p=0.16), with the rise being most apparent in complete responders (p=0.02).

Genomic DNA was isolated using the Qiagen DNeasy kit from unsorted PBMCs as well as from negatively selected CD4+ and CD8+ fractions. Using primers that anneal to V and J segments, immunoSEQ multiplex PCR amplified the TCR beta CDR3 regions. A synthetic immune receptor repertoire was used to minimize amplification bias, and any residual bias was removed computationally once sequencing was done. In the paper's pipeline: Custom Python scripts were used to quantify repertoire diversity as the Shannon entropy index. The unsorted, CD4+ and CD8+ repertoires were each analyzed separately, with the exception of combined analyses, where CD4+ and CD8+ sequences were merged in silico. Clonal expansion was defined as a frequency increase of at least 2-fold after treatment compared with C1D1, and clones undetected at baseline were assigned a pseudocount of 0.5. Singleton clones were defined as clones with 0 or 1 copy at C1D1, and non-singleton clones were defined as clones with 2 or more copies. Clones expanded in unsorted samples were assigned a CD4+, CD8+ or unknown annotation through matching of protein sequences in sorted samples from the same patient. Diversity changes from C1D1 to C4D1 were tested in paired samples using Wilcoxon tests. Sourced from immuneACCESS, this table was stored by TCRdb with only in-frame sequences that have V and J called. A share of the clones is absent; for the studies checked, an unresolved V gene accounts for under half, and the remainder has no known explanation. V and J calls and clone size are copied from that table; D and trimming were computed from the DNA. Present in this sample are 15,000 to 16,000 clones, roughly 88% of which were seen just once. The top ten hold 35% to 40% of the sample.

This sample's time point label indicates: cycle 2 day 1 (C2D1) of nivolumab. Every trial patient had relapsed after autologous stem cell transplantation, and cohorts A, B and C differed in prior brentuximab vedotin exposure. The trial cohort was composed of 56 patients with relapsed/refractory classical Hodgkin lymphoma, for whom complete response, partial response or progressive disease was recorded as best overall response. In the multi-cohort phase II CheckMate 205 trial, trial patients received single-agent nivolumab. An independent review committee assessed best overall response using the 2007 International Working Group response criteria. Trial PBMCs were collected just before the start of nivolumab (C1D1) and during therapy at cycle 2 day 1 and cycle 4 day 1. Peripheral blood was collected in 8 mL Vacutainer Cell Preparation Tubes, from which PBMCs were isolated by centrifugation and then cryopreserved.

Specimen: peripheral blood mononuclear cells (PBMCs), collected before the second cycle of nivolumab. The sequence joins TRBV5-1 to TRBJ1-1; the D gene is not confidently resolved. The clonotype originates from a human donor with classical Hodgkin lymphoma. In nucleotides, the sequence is TGCGCCAGCAGCTTGGGCAGCGGGTTGAACACTGAAGCTTTCTTT. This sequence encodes CASSLGSGLNTEAFF. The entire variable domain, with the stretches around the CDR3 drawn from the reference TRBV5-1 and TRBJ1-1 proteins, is KAGVTQTPRYLIKTRGQQVTLSCSPISGHRSVSWYQQTPGQGLQFLFEYFSETQRNKGNFPGRFSGRQFSNSRSEMNVSTLELGDSALYLCASSLGSGLNTEAFFGQGTRLTVV.